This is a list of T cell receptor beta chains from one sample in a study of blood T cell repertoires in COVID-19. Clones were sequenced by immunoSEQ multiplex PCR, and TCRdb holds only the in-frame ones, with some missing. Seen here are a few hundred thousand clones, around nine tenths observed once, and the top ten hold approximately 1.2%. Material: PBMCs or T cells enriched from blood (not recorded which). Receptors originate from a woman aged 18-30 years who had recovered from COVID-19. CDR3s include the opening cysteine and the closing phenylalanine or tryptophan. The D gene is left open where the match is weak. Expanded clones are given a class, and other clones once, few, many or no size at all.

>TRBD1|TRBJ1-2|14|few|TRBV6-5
CASKDRVRDYGYTF
TGTGCCAGCAAGGACAGGGTACGGGACTATGGCTACACCTTC
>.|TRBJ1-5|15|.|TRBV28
CASIKGRVGNQPQHF
TGTGCCAGCATTAAGGGGAGGGTAGGCAATCAGCCCCAGCATTTT
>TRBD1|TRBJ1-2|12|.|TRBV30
CAWDRGLGGYTF
TGTGCCTGGGACAGGGGGCTCGGGGGCTACACCTTC
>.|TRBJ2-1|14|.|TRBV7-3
CASSSYSDYNEQFF
TGTGCCAGCAGCTCATACTCCGACTACAATGAGCAGTTCTTC
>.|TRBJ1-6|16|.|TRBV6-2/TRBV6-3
CASSYSRDSYNSPLHF
TGTGCCAGCAGTTACTCCCGAGACTCCTATAATTCACCCCTCCACTTT
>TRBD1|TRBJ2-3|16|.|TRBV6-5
CASSYSQGAGTDTQYF
TGTGCCAGCAGTTACTCGCAGGGGGCAGGCACAGATACGCAGTATTTT
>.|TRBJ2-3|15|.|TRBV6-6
CASSYPLSTSVTQYF
TGTGCCAGCAGTTACCCCCTCTCGACTAGTGTTACGCAGTATTTT
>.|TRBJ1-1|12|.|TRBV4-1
CASSQGVTEAFF
TGCGCCAGCAGCCAAGGAGTCACTGAAGCTTTCTTT
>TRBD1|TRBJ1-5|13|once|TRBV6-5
CASRQGGNQPQHF
TGTGCCAGCCGACAGGGGGGCAATCAGCCCCAGCATTTT
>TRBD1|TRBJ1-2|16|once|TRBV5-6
CASSFDRGLISYGYTF
TGTGCCAGCAGCTTCGACAGGGGGCTTATTAGCTATGGCTACACCTTC
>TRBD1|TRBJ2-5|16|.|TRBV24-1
CATSDLETGGLETQYF
TGTGCCACCAGTGATTTGGAGACAGGGGGCTTGGAGACCCAGTACTTC
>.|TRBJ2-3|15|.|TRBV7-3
CASSPRGGAGDTQYF
TGTGCCAGCAGCCCGCGCGGAGGGGCAGGAGATACGCAGTATTTT
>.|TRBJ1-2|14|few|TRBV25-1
CASSKQGPNYGYTF
TGTGCCAGCAGCAAGCAGGGGCCGAACTATGGCTACACCTTC
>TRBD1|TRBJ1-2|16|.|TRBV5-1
CASSLATGGSVYGYTF
TGCGCCAGCAGCTTGGCCACAGGGGGCTCTGTCTATGGCTACACCTTC